This T cell receptor (beta chain) was obtained from a study of beta chain features in type 1 diabetes. In the study overall: Examination spanned 90 million to 140 million sorted cells from all samples.

Remarks on this clone: Its antigen remains unknown.

Of the isolated RNA, all was reverse transcribed, and so the sequenced material was expressed TCRB transcripts. The table came from immunoSEQ multiplex PCR; TCRdb's copy has only in-frame clones and leaves some out. Among hundreds of thousands of clones listed, roughly 13% were seen once. The germline V gene encodes CDR1 MNHEY and CDR2 SMNVEV (reference sequence). This CDR3 contains 14 residues. With 3 bases removed from V and 2 bases from J, the gap between germline ends came to 10 bases. Study-wide results and limits: There was a moderate but significant shortening of TCRB CDR3s in all four CD4+ subsets of Type 1 diabetes patients.

This clonotype was obtained from a young man with type 1 diabetes. The genes are TRBV27 and TRBJ1-2, with D perhaps matching TRBD1 (5 bases). Sample: naive CD4+ T cells from blood. Here the CDR3 DNA reads TGTGCCAGCAGTTTTTCAGGGATAAACTATGGCTACACCTTC. Protein: CASSFSGINYGYTF.